These 24 T cell receptor beta chains came from one sample sequenced in a study of shared clonotypes between healthy human individuals. Data came from immunoSEQ multiplex PCR; TCRdb stores just in-frame clones and leaves some out. The data hold about 470,000 clones, with about 76% observed a single time. Sample: PBMCs. The receptors here all came from a woman between 35 and 50 years old in good health. Some clones in this sample may be carry-over from other donors' samples.

This clone has more than one count but fewer than ten. CDR3 amino acids: CASRVGRVSGEQFF. As DNA, the CDR3 is TGCGCCAGCCGGGTAGGGAGGGTGTCGGGTGAGCAGTTCTTC. The chain joins TRBV5-1 to TRBJ2-1; 7 nucleotides agree with TRBD2. The CDR3 runs to 14 residues. V shed 7 bases and J 9 bases; nucleotides not matched to a gene: 13. Per the germline V gene, CDR1 is SGHRS and CDR2 is YFSETQ. The full variable domain, its missing parts supplied by reference TRBV5-1 and TRBJ2-1, is KAGVTQTPRYLIKTRGQQVTLSCSPISGHRSVSWYQQTPGQGLQFLFEYFSETQRNKGNFPGRFSGRQFSNSRSEMNVSTLELGDSALYLCASRVGRVSGEQFFGPGTRLTVL.

The genes are TRBV5-4 and TRBJ2-3; D gene uncertain. CDR3 length equals 14 residues. In germline, CDR1 is SGHNT, CDR2 YYREEE (reference sequence). V shed 0 bases and J shed 4 bases, with 9 bases lying between them. In DNA, the CDR3 is TGTGCCAGCAGCTTGGGTGGGAAAGCAGATACGCAGTATTTT. Translating it yields CASSLGGKADTQYF.

This clone appeared once. The chain is built from TRBV28 and TRBJ2-7; D tentatively fits TRBD1 or TRBD2 (5 bases each). The ends were cut back, 6 bases at V and 7 bases at J, with 22 bases in the middle. The CDR3 loop spans 15 amino acids. Germline values: CDR1 MDHEN, CDR2 SYDVKM. The CDR3, as DNA: TGTGCCAGCAGCTACCCAAGAGGGGCCGAGGATGAGCAGTACTTC. Translated: CASSYPRGAEDEQYF.

The V gene is TRBV11-2, the J gene TRBJ2-1; 8 bases match TRBD2. The CDR3 length is 14 residues. Per germline, CDR1 SGHAT and CDR2 FQNNGV. After removal of 5 bases from V and 6 bases from J, the junction contained 6 bases not matched to a gene. CDR3 protein: CASSISGRSNEQFF. The CDR3 coding sequence is TGTGCCAGCAGCATCAGCGGGAGATCCAATGAGCAGTTCTTC.

This chain links TRBV19 with TRBJ2-7, with D uncertain. V gave up 4 bases and J gave up 3 bases, with 10 bases separating them. Germline CDR1 is LNHDA and CDR2 is SQIVND (reference sequence). This CDR3 has 13 residues. This chain's CDR3 is CASSTQSGYEQYF. CDR3 nucleotide sequence: TGTGCCAGTAGTACACAGTCCGGCTACGAGCAGTACTTC.

This chain connects TRBV5-1 to TRBJ2-7; 7 nucleotides match TRBD1. V was clipped by 4 bases and J by 2 bases; unmatched bases: 9. This CDR3 comprises 15 residues. Germline loops: CDR1 SGHRS, CDR2 YFSETQ. The CDR3 DNA reads as TGCGCCAGCAGCAGGGACGGGACAGCCCCCTACGAGCAGTACTTC. Its protein is CASSRDGTAPYEQYF.

The J gene is TRBJ2-3, the V gene TRBV9, with D unresolved. Germline CDR1 is SGDLS and CDR2 is YYNGEE. CDR3 length: 14 amino acids. Trimming took off 6 bases at V and 0 bases at J, with 11 bases between the two ends. CDR3 nucleotides: TGTGCCAGCACCGCGACAACTAGCACAGATACGCAGTATTTT. Translation: CASTATTSTDTQYF.

This clone appeared a single time. CDR3 region: CAIRDRGQDDEQYF. Here the CDR3 DNA reads TGTGCCATCAGAGACAGGGGGCAGGACGACGAGCAGTACTTC. J is TRBJ2-7 and V is TRBV10-3; 10 bases are a match to TRBD1. V dropped 6 bases and J dropped 5; count of bases not matched to a gene: 7. The CDR3 contains 14 residues. The germline CDR1 and CDR2 sequences are ENHRY and SYGVKD.

This clone was counted only a few times. V and J are TRBV15 and TRBJ1-5, with unresolved D. V was trimmed by 3 bases and J by 2 bases, leaving 14 bases between them. Per germline, CDR1 LNHNV and CDR2 YYDKDF (reference sequence). This CDR3 spans 16 amino acids. CDR3 in amino acids: CATSSSRAGGNQPQHF. The CDR3 bases are TGTGCCACCAGCAGCTCTCGGGCGGGAGGCAATCAGCCCCAGCATTTT.

V usage is TRBV6-1 and J usage is TRBJ1-1, with D possibly being TRBD1 (5 bases). There are 15 residues in the CDR3. Looked up from germline, CDR1 is MNHNS and CDR2 is SASEGT. V lost 1 base, J lost 7 bases, and 16 bases lay in between. DNA for the CDR3: TGTGCCAGCAGTGAAGTATGGTCTGACGGGGGTGAAGCTTTCTTT. Translating it yields CASSEVWSDGGEAFF.

The chain combines TRBV4-3 with TRBJ2-5, with TRBD2 matching 11 bases. Germline loops: CDR1 LGHNA, CDR2 YSLEER. The CDR3 consists of 17 residues. The ends lost 4 bases at V and 5 bases at J; junction bases unmatched: 12. CDR3 nucleotides: TGCGCCAGCAGCCGACTAACCTCGACTAGCGGGGATGAGACCCAGTACTTC. Translating gives CASSRLTSTSGDETQYF.

This clone appeared once. The rearrangement joins TRBV28 to TRBJ2-4, with D uncertain. V lost 4 bases and J lost 6, with 7 bases in between. Germline assignment: CDR1 MDHEN and CDR2 SYDVKM. This CDR3 region has 12 residues. The CDR3 sequence: CASSSAINIQYF. The CDR3 nucleotides are TGTGCCAGCAGTTCGGCGATAAACATTCAGTACTTC.

The chain combines TRBV5-1 with TRBJ1-4; D uncertain. The CDR3 runs 12 residues. Germline V lookup: CDR1 SGHRS, CDR2 YFSETQ. The V end lost 0 bases, the J end lost 5 bases, and 2 bases lay between the germline ends. The CDR3 loop is CASSLDNEKLFF. CDR3 in DNA: TGCGCCAGCAGCTTGGACAATGAAAAACTGTTTTTT.

This rearrangement joins TRBV10-3 to TRBJ2-1, with TRBD1 matching over 8 bases. J gave up 8 bases and V 1 base, and 10 bases lay outside the gene matches. Germline CDR1 ENHRY, CDR2 SYGVKD. This CDR3 has 16 amino acids. The CDR3 DNA reads as TGTGCCATCAGTGAGTGGAGGGGACAGGATGTCGATGAGCAGTTCTTC. Translation: CAISEWRGQDVDEQFF.

The chain uses TRBV7-3 and TRBJ1-3; no reliable D call. Between the trimmed V and J ends, which lost 4 bases and 4 bases, there was a span of 8 bases. The CDR3 spans 13 residues. Germline assignment: CDR1 SGHTA and CDR2 FQGTGA. The CDR3 spells CASSSGPGNTIYF. In DNA form, the CDR3 reads TGTGCCAGCAGCTCCGGACCGGGAAACACCATATATTTT. The variable domain in full, with the rest retrieved from reference TRBV7-3 and TRBJ1-3, is GAGVSQTPSNKVTEKGKYVELRCDPISGHTALYWYRQSLGQGPEFLIYFQGTGAADDSGLPNDRFFAVRPEGSVSTLKIQRTERGDSAVYLCASSSGPGNTIYFGEGSWLTVV.

V and J are TRBV13 and TRBJ2-7; TRBD2 might be the D (6 bases). Germline V gene data show CDR1 as PRHDT and CDR2 as FYEKMQ (reference sequence). V was cut by 0 bases and J by 1 base, with 7 bases left in between. The CDR3 contains 14 residues. This CDR3 reads CASSLGGGSYEQYF. CDR3 DNA sequence: TGTGCCAGCAGCTTAGGGGGAGGATCCTACGAGCAGTACTTC.

The rearrangement uses TRBV4-1 and TRBJ1-6; the match to TRBD1 covers 10 bases. V dropped 5 bases and J dropped 8; count of bases not matched to a gene: 12. Per germline, CDR1 MGHRA and CDR2 YSYEKL. The CDR3 covers 17 residues. Here the CDR3 reads CASSVRQGARMDSPLHF. Here the CDR3 DNA reads TGCGCCAGCAGCGTCCGACAGGGGGCGAGGATGGATTCACCCCTCCACTTT.

The V call is TRBV6-5, the J call TRBJ2-3; weak D call: TRBD2 (6 bases). V was shortened by 6 bases and J by 6 bases, with 13 bases between the two germline ends. The germline gives CDR1 MNHEY, CDR2 SVGAGI. This CDR3 is 13 amino acids long. The CDR3 protein is CASRSTGGDTQYF. For the CDR3, the DNA is TGTGCCAGCAGATCCACCGGGGGTGATACGCAGTATTTT.

In this sample, this clone turned up a few times. The J gene is TRBJ1-3, the V gene TRBV18; no definite D call. Germline-derived CDR1 and CDR2 are KGHSH and LQKENI. This CDR3 is 14 amino acids long. The germline V and J ends were trimmed by 1 base and 4 bases, with 8 bases remaining between them. CDR3 sequence (DNA): TGTGCCAGCTCACCACAGGAAGGGGGAAACACCATATATTTT. Protein product: CASSPQEGGNTIYF.

Only one count was recorded for this clone. Written as DNA, the CDR3 is TGTGCCAGCAGTCTCGCCGTTGACACCGGGGAGCTGTTTTTT. Translated, it gives CASSLAVDTGELFF. J is TRBJ2-2 and V is TRBV6-5; D remains unclear. CDR3 size: 14 residues. Trimming shortened V by 5 bases and J by 3 bases, and 10 bases separated the two germline ends. CDR1 and CDR2 from the germline V gene are MNHEY and SVGAGI.

The chain links TRBV7-8 to TRBJ2-7, with 7 bases fitting TRBD1. V dropped 4 bases and J dropped 0; count of bases not matched to a gene: 12. Germline V gene sequence: CDR1 SGHVS, CDR2 FQNEAQ. The CDR3 contains 17 residues. The CDR3 reads CASSSHPQTGISYEQYF. As DNA, the CDR3 is TGTGCCAGCAGCTCGCACCCCCAGACAGGGATCTCCTACGAGCAGTACTTC.

V and J are TRBV12-5 and TRBJ1-2, with 7 bases identical to TRBD1. CDR3 length equals 12 residues. The germline V gene encodes CDR1 LGHNT and CDR2 FRNRAP. J was trimmed by 8 bases and V by 6 bases; bases with no gene match: 6. CDR3: CASGPYRGGYTF. The CDR3 DNA reads as TGTGCTAGTGGACCATACAGGGGCGGCTACACCTTC.

The chain has TRBV28 and TRBJ2-1, with a tentative D call TRBD1 (6 bases). Germline loops: CDR1 MDHEN, CDR2 SYDVKM. The CDR3 has 12 residues. Trimming left V 2 bases short and J 10 bases short, with 9 bases between. This CDR3 reads CASSLRGFEQFF. The CDR3 DNA follows: TGTGCCAGCAGTTTAAGGGGGTTCGAGCAGTTCTTC.

The genes are TRBV11-2 and TRBJ2-7; 7 bases are shared with TRBD2. Germline CDR1 and CDR2: SGHAT and FQNNGV. J was trimmed by 4 bases and V by 2 bases; bases with no gene match: 5. The CDR3 consists of 14 residues. The CDR3 loop reads CASSLLGGRYEQYF. The CDR3 DNA follows: TGTGCCAGCAGCTTATTGGGGGGGAGGTACGAGCAGTACTTC.